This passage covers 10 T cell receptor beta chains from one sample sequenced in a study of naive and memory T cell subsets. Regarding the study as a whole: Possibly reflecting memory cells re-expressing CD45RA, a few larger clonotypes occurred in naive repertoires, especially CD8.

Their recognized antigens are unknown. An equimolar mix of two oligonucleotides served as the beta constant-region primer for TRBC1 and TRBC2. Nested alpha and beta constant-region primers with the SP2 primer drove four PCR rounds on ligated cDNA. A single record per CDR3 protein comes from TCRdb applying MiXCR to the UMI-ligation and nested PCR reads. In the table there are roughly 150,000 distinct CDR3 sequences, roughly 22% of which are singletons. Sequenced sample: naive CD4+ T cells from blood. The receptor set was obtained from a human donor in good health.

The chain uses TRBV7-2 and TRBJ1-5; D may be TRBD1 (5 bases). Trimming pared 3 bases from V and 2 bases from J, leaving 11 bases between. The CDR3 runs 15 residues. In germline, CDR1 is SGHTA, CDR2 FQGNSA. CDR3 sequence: CASSLGVWGNQPQHF. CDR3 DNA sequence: TGTGCCAGCAGCTTGGGGGTATGGGGCAATCAGCCCCAGCATTTT.

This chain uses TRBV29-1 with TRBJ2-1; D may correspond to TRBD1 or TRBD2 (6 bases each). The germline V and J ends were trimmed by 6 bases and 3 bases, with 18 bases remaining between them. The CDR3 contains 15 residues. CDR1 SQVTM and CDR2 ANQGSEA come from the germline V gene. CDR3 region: CSVLRRGKVYNEQFF. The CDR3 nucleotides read TGCAGCGTCCTCAGGAGGGGGAAAGTCTACAATGAGCAGTTCTTC.

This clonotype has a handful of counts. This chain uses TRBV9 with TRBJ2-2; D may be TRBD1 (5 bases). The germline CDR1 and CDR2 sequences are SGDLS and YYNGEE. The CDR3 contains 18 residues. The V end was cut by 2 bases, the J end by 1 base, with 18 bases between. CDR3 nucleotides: TGTGCCAGCAGCGTCGACAGTCTAGAAGCCCGGAACACCGGGGAGCTGTTTTTT. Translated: CASSVDSLEARNTGELFF. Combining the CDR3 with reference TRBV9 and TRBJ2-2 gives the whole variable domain DSGVTQTPKHLITATGQRVTLRCSPRSGDLSVYWYQQSLDQGLQFLIQYYNGEERAKGNILERFSAQQFPDLHSELNLSSLELGDSALYFCASSVDSLEARNTGELFFGEGSRLTVL.

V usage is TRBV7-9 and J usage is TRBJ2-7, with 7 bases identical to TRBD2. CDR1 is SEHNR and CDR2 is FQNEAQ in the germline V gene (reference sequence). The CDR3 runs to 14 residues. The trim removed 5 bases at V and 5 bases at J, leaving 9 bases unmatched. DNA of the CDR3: TGTGCCAGCAGCCTCCGGGACTACGTTGACGAGCAGTACTTC. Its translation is CASSLRDYVDEQYF.

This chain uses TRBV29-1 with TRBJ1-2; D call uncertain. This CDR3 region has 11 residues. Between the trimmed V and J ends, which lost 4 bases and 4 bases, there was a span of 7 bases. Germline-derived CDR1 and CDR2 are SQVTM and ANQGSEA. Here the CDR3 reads CSVGTGYGYTF. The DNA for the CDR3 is TGCAGCGTTGGCACGGGCTATGGCTACACCTTC. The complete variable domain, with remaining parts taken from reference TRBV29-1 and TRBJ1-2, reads SAVISQKPSRDICQRGTSLTIQCQVDSQVTMMFWYRQQPGQSLTLIATANQGSEATYESGFVIDKFPISRPNLTFSTLTVSNMSPEDSSIYLCSVGTGYGYTFGSGTRLTVV.

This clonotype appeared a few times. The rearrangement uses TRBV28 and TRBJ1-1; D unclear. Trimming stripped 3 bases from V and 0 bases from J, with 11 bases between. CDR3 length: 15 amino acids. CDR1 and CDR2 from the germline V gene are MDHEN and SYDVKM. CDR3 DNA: TGTGCCAGCAGTTTTAGTGGCGCCGTGAACACTGAAGCTTTCTTT. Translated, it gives CASSFSGAVNTEAFF.

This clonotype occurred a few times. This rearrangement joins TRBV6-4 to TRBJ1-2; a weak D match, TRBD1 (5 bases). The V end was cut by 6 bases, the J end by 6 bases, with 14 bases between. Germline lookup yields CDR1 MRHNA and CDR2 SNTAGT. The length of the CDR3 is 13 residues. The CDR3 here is CASSPEAGNGYTF. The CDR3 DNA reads TGTGCCAGCAGCCCAGAAGCAGGGAATGGCTACACCTTC.

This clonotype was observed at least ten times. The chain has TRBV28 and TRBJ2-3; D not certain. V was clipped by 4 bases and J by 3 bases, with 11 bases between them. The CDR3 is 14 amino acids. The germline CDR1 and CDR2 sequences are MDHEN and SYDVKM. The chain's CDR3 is CASSSWGGTDTQYF. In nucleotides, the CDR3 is TGTGCCAGCAGTTCTTGGGGTGGAACAGATACGCAGTATTTT.

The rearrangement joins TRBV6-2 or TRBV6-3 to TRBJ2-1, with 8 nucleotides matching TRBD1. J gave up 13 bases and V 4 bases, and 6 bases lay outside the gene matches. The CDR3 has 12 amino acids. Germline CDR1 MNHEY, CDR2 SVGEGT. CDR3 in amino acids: CASSSDRAGQFF. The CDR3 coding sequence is TGTGCCAGCAGTTCGGACAGGGCGGGACAGTTCTTC.

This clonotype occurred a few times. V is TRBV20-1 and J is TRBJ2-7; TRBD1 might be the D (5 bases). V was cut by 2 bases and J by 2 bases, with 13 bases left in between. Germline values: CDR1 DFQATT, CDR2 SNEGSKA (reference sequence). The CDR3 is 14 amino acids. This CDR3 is CSARLVVGPYEQYF. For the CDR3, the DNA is TGCAGTGCTAGACTAGTAGTGGGGCCCTACGAGCAGTACTTC.